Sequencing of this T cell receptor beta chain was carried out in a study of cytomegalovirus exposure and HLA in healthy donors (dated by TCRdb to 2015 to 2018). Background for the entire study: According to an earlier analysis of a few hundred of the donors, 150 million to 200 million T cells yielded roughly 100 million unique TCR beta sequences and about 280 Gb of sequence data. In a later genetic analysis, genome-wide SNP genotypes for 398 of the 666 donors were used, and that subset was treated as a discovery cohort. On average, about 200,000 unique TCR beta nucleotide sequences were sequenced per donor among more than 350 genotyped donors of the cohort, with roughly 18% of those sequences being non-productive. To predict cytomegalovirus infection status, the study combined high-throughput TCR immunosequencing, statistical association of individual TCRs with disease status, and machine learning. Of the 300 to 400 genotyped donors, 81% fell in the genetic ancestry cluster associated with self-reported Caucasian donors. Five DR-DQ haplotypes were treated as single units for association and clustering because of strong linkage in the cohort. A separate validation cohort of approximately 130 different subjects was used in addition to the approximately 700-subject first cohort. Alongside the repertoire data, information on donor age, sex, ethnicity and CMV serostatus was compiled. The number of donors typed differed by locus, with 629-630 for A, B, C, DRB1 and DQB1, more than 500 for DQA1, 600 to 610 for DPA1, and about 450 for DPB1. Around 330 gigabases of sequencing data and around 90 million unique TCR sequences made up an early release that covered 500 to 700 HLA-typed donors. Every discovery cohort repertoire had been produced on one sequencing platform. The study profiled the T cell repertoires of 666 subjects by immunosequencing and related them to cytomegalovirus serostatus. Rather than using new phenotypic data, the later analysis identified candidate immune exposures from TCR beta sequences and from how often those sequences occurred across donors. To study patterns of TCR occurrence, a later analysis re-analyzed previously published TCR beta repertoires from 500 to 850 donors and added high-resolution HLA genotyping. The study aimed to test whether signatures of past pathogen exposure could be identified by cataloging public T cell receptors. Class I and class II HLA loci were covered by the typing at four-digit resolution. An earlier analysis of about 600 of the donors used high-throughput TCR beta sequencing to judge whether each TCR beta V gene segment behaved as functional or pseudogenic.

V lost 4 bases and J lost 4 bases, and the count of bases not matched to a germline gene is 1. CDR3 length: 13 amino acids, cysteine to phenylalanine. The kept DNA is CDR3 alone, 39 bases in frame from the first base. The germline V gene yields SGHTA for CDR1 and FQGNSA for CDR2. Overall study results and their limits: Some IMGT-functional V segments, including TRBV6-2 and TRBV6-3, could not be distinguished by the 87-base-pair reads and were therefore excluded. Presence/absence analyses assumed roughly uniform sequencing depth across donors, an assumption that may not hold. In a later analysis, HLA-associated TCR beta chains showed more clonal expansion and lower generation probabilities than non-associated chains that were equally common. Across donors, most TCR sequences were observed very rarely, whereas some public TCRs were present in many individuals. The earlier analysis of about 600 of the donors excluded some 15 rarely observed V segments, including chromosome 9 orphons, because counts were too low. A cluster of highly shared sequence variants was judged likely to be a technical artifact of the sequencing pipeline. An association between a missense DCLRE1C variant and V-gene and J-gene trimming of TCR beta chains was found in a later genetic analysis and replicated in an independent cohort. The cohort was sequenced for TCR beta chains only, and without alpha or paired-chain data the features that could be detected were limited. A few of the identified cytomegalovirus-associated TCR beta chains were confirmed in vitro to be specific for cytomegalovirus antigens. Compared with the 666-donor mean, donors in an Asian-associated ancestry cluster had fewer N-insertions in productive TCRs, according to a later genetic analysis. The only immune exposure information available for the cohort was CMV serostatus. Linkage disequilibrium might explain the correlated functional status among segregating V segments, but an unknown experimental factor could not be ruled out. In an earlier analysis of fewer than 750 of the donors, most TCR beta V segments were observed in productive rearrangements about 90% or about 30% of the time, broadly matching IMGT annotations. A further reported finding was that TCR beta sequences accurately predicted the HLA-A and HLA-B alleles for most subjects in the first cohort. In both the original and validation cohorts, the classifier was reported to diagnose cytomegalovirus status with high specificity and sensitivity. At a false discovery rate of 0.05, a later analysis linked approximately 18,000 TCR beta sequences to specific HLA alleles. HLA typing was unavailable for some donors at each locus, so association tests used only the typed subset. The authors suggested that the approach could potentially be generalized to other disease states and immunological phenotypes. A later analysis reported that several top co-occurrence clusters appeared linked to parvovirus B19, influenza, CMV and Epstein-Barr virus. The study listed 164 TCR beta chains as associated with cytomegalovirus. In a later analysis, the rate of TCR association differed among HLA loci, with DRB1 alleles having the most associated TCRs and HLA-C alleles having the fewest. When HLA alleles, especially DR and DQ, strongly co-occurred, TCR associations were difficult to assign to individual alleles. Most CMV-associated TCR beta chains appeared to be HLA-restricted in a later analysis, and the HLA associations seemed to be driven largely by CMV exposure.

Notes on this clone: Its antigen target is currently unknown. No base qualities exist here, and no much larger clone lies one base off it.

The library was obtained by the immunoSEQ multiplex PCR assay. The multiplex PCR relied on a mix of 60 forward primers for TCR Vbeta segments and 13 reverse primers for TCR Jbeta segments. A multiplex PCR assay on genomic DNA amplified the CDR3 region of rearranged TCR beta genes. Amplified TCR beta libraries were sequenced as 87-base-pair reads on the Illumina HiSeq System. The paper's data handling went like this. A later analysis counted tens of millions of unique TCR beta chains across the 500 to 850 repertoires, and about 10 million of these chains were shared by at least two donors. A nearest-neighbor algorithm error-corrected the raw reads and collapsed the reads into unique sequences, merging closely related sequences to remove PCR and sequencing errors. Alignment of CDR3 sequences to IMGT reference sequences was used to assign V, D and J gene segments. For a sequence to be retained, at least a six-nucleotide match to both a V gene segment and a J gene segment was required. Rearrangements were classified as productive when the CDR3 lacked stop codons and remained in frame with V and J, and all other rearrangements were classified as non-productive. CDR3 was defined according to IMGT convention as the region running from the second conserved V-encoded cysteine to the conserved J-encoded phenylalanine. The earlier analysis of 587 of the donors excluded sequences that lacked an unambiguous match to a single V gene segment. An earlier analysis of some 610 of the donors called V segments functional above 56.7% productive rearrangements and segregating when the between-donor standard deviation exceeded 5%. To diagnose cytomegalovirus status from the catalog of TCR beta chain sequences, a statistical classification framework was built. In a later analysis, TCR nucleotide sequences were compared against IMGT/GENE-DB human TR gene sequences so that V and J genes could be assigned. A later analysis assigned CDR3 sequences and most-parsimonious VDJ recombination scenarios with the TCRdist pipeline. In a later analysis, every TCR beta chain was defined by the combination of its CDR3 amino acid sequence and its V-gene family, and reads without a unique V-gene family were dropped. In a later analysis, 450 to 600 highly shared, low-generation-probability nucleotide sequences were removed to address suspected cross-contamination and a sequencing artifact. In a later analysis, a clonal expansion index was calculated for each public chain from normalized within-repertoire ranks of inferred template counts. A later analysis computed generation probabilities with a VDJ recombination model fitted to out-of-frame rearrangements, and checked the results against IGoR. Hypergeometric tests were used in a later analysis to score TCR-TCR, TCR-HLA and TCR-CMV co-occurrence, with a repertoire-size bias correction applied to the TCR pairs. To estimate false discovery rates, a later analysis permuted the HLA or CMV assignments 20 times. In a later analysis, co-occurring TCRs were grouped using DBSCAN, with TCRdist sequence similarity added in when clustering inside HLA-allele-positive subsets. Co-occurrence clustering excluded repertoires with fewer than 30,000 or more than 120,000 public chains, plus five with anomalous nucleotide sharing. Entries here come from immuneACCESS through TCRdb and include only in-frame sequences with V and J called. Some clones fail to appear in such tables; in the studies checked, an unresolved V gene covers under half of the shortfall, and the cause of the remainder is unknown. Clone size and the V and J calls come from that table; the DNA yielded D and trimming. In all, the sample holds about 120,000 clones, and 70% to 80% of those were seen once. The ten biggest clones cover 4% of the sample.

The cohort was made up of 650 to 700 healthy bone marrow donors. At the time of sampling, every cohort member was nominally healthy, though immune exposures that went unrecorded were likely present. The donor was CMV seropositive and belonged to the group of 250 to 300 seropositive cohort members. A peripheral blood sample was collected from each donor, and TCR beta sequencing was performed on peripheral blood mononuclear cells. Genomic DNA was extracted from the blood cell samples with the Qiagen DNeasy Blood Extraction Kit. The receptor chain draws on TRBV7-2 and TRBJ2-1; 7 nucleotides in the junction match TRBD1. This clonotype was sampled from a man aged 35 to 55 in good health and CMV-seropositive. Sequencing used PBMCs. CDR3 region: CASSSQGYNEQFF. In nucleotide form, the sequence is TGTGCCAGCAGCTCACAGGGGTACAATGAGCAGTTCTTC.